The 22 T cell receptor beta chains listed next were all sequenced from one sample in a study of T cells in Graves' hyperthyroidism and ophthalmopathy. The TCR beta CDR3 regions underwent amplification using RNA transcripts as the source. Using the HTBI primer set, a first-round RT-PCR was run on the TCR CDR3. Using its own MiXCR run on the multiplex PCR reads, TCRdb lists one record per CDR3 protein. The table shows 250,000 to 300,000 distinct CDR3 sequences, with over 15% occurring only once. Input material: blood. These receptors all stem from a woman aged 55-69 years with Graves' ophthalmopathy.

The table lists this clonotype with many counts. J is TRBJ2-7 and V is TRBV7-9, with 9 bases fitting TRBD2. This CDR3 contains 20 residues. V trimming: 2 bases; J trimming: 7 bases; junction bases outside the gene matches: 24. The V gene's germline CDR1 is SEHNR and CDR2 FQNEAQ (reference sequence). Here the CDR3 reads CASSLLVSGLAIPSSGEQYF. Here the CDR3 DNA reads TGTGCCAGCAGCTTATTGGTCTCCGGACTAGCGATCCCGAGTTCGGGGGAGCAGTACTTC.

The V and J genes are TRBV5-4 and TRBJ2-7; D perhaps matches TRBD1 (5 bases). Germline values: CDR1 SGHNT, CDR2 YYREEE (reference sequence). The CDR3 is 12 amino acids. V shed 6 bases and J shed 1 base, with 8 bases lying between them. DNA for the CDR3: TGTGCCAGCACCTCAGGGTCCTACGAGCAGTACTTC. Protein sequence: CASTSGSYEQYF.

This clonotype showed up many times. The chain uses TRBV10-3 and TRBJ2-7, with a tentative D call TRBD1 (6 bases). This CDR3 is built from 16 residues. V dropped 1 base and J dropped 3 bases, with 16 bases sitting between them. Germline V gene data show CDR1 as ENHRY and CDR2 as SYGVKD. Here the CDR3 reads CAISEFGGRGSYEQYF. The CDR3 nucleotides are TGTGCCATCAGTGAGTTTGGGGGCAGGGGTAGCTACGAGCAGTACTTC.

The chain carries TRBV24-1 and TRBJ1-4, with 10 bases identical to TRBD1. The CDR3 contains 15 residues. The germline V gene encodes CDR1 KGHDR and CDR2 SFDVKD. V shed 4 bases, J shed 8 bases, and the junction held 6 bases outside the gene matches. Here the CDR3 DNA reads TGTGCCACCAGTGAGGGACAGGGGAGGGGAGAAAAACTGTTTTTT. Amino acid sequence: CATSEGQGRGEKLFF.

This clonotype was observed a few times. This chain links TRBV27 with TRBJ1-1; TRBD1 might be the D (5 bases). V lost 5 bases and J lost 1, with 14 bases in between. Germline assignment: CDR1 MNHEY and CDR2 SMNVEV (reference sequence). This CDR3 comprises 15 residues. The CDR3 sequence: CASSPRQGSNTEAFF. The CDR3, as DNA: TGTGCCAGCAGTCCCCGGCAGGGTTCGAACACTGAAGCTTTCTTT.

This clonotype came up a few times. The chain joins TRBV6-2 or TRBV6-3 to TRBJ2-4, with TRBD1 identical over 10 bases. Trimming removed 3 bases from V and 7 bases from J; junction bases left unmatched: 6. The CDR3 has 15 amino acids. Looked up from germline, CDR1 is MNHEY and CDR2 is SVGEGT. The CDR3 loop reads CASSYGDRGVNIQYF. The CDR3, as DNA: TGTGCCAGCAGTTATGGGGACAGGGGTGTGAACATTCAGTACTTC.

This clonotype was picked up many times. V and J are TRBV28 and TRBJ1-6; D is uncertain. Germline-derived CDR1 and CDR2 are MDHEN and SYDVKM. The CDR3 runs to 15 residues. The V end was cut by 3 bases, the J end by 7 bases, with 13 bases between. The CDR3 region is CASSFSGQSNSPLHF. As DNA, the CDR3 is TGTGCCAGCAGTTTTTCTGGGCAGTCGAATTCACCCCTCCACTTT.

The sample holds many counts of this clonotype. This chain uses TRBV4-3 with TRBJ2-5; 7 nucleotides align to TRBD2. The ends lost 4 bases at V and 4 bases at J; junction bases unmatched: 9. The V gene's germline CDR1 is LGHNA and CDR2 YSLEER. The CDR3 spans 15 residues. The CDR3 sequence: CASSPWGGNLETQYF. The CDR3 DNA reads as TGCGCCAGCAGCCCGTGGGGGGGTAATTTAGAGACCCAGTACTTC.

Many counts were recorded for this clonotype. The chain recombines TRBV28 with TRBJ1-5, with D maybe TRBD1 (6 bases). The ends were cut back, 6 bases at V and 6 bases at J, with 18 bases in the middle. The length of the CDR3 is 15 residues. The germline V gene encodes CDR1 MDHEN and CDR2 SYDVKM. The CDR3 bases are TGTGCCAGCAGCCCTAGGGGGGTTTCGGTTCAGCCCCAGCATTTT. Translated, it gives CASSPRGVSVQPQHF. The whole variable domain, filled in from reference TRBV28 and TRBJ1-5, reads DVKVTQSSRYLVKRTGEKVFLECVQDMDHENMFWYRQDPGLGLRLIYFSYDVKMKEKGDIPEGYSVSREKKERFSLILESASTNQTSMYLCASSPRGVSVQPQHFGDGTRLSIL.

As regards this clonotype: Germline and junction disagree at one end, which may indicate a read error. The rearrangement joins TRBV29-1 to TRBJ2-7; possibly TRBD2 for D (6 bases). Germline V lookup: CDR1 SQVTM, CDR2 ANQGSEA. This CDR3 has 13 amino acids. CDR3 amino acids: CSVEGGAPYEQYF. The CDR3 DNA is TGCAGCGTGGAAGGCGGGGCACCCTACGAGCAGTACTTC.

About this clonotype itself: A read error may explain this, as a much larger clone is one base away. The rearrangement uses TRBV20-1 and TRBJ2-1; D possibly corresponds to TRBD1 (5 bases). TRBJ2-7 explains the end of the DNA better; the J call may be wrong. Germline V lookup: CDR1 DFQATT, CDR2 SNEGSKA (reference sequence). The CDR3 runs 14 residues. DNA of the CDR3: TGCAGTGCTAGGCAGGGTGTCACCTACAATGAGCAGTACTTC. It encodes CSARQGVTYNEQYF.

This clonotype was detected ten times or more. This rearrangement joins TRBV28 to TRBJ2-1; 7 bases agree with TRBD1. CDR1 MDHEN and CDR2 SYDVKM come from the germline V gene. The V segment lost 7 bases and the J segment 1 base; nucleotides outside the gene matches: 7. This CDR3 is built from 15 residues. DNA for the CDR3: TGTGCCAGCACCAGGGACAGCCAATCCTACAATGAGCAGTTCTTC. Protein product: CASTRDSQSYNEQFF.

The chain has TRBV6-1 and TRBJ1-1, with 10 bases lining up with TRBD1. Germline CDR1 reads MNHNS; CDR2 reads SASEGT. The J segment lost 2 bases and the V segment lost 1 base, leaving 1 base of the junction unmatched. There are 15 residues in the CDR3. The CDR3 reads CASSEGDRGNTEAFF. In DNA, the CDR3 is TGTGCCAGCAGTGAAGGGGACAGGGGTAACACTGAAGCTTTCTTT.

The chain uses TRBV4-1 and TRBJ1-2; maybe TRBD1 (6 bases). Germline V gene sequence: CDR1 MGHRA, CDR2 YSYEKL. Trimming left V 0 bases short and J 4 bases short, with 9 bases between. The CDR3 totals 14 residues. CDR3 DNA: TGCGCCAGCAGCCAAGACTTGACAGGCTATGGCTACACCTTC. Protein product: CASSQDLTGYGYTF.

CDR3 in DNA: TGCGCCAGCAGTGACTCACGCGGGGGAAAAAATACGCAGTATTTT. Its translation: CASSDSRGGKNTQYF. The rearrangement links TRBV10-1 to TRBJ2-3; 7 nucleotides align to TRBD2. CDR1 and CDR2 from the germline V gene are WNHNN and SYGVQD (reference sequence). The CDR3 consists of 15 residues. V was clipped by 3 bases and J by 7 bases; unmatched bases: 10.

CDR3 bases: TGCAGTGCTAGAGATCCCCGGGGGCAGCAAGAGACCCAGTACTTC. Residues: CSARDPRGQQETQYF. This chain uses TRBV20-1 with TRBJ2-5; perhaps D is TRBD1 or TRBD2 (6 bases each). V was shortened by 0 bases and J by 2 bases, with 13 bases between the two germline ends. Germline V gene lookup returns CDR1 DFQATT and CDR2 SNEGSKA (reference sequence). This CDR3 region has 15 residues.

This clonotype was recorded at least ten times. The CDR3 DNA reads as TGCAGTGCTATCAATGGACAGAGCCATCAGCCCCAGCATTTT. The encoded protein is CSAINGQSHQPQHF. The J gene is TRBJ1-5, the V gene TRBV20-1, with a tentative D call TRBD1 (6 bases). The CDR3 is made up of 14 amino acids. Germline CDR1 DFQATT, CDR2 SNEGSKA (reference sequence). The V end lost 4 bases, the J end lost 5 bases, and 15 bases lay between the germline ends.

This rearrangement joins TRBV3-1 to TRBJ2-3; TRBD2 matches 8 bases. This CDR3 has 18 residues. Germline CDR1 is LGHDT and CDR2 is YNNKEL (reference sequence). V was pared by 1 base and J by 3 bases, with 12 bases of the junction left unmatched. The CDR3 nucleotides are TGTGCCAGCAGCCAAGTGTCGACGGGGGGGCCGGGGACAGATACGCAGTATTTT. This sequence encodes CASSQVSTGGPGTDTQYF.

This clonotype was observed many times. This chain links TRBV20-1 with TRBJ1-3; D remains ambiguous. Germline CDR1 reads DFQATT; CDR2 reads SNEGSKA (reference sequence). The germline V and J ends were trimmed by 3 bases and 1 base, with 7 bases remaining between them. The CDR3 length is 13 residues. The chain's CDR3 is CSASLPSGNTIYF. CDR3 bases: TGCAGTGCTAGTCTTCCTTCTGGAAACACCATATATTTT.

This chain links TRBV24-1 with TRBJ2-3; unclear D gene. This CDR3 comprises 13 residues. Germline V CDR1 and CDR2: KGHDR, SFDVKD. Trimming pared 5 bases from V and 2 bases from J, leaving 7 bases between. The CDR3 is CATSGETTDTQYF. In nucleotides, the CDR3 is TGTGCCACCAGTGGAGAGACCACAGATACGCAGTATTTT.

This clonotype was observed many times. J is TRBJ2-1 and V is TRBV19, with D possibly matching TRBD2 (6 bases). V lost 1 base and J 4 bases, leaving 17 bases between the germline ends. In germline, CDR1 is LNHDA, CDR2 SQIVND (reference sequence). The CDR3 runs 17 residues. CDR3 residues: CASSIGSGGALYNEQFF. DNA of the CDR3: TGTGCCAGTAGTATAGGTAGCGGAGGGGCTTTATACAATGAGCAGTTCTTC. Looking up the rest from reference TRBV19 and TRBJ2-1 gives the full variable domain: DGGITQSPKYLFRKEGQNVTLSCEQNLNHDAMYWYRQDPGQGLRLIYYSQIVNDFQKGDIAEGYSVSREKKESFPLTVTSAQKNPTAFYLCASSIGSGGALYNEQFFGPGTRLTVL.

Ten or more counts support this clonotype. The J gene is TRBJ2-5, the V gene TRBV7-2, with TRBD1 identical over 10 bases. The CDR3 loop spans 14 amino acids. Germline V gene data show CDR1 as SGHTA and CDR2 as FQGNSA. The junction had 5 bases not matched to a gene; V was cut back by 5 bases and J by 5 bases. CDR3 nucleotides: TGTGCCAGCAGCGTGGGACAGGGGATTGAGACCCAGTACTTC. Its protein is CASSVGQGIETQYF.